This T cell receptor beta chain was captured by sequencing in a study of blood T cell repertoires in COVID-19. Study in general: Both acute and convalescent COVID-19 samples were obtained from the United States, Italy and Spain. T cells, B-cell-depleted T cells, or PBMCs supplied cDNA or gDNA.

It was during active infection that Seattle patients were enrolled and then longitudinally followed. This clone has a single count. Measured with immunoSEQ multiplex PCR; TCRdb has only the in-frame clones, and not every one. The repertoire consists of about 190,000 clones, with about 81% occurring once and the leading ten covering about 11%. In germline, CDR1 is LNHNV, CDR2 YYDKDF (reference sequence). Unmatched junction bases numbered 5, after V lost 0 bases and J lost 2 bases. The length of the CDR3 is 17 residues. This sequence was found in a woman over 75 with COVID-19, enrolled during active disease. The source material was peripheral blood. The chain combines TRBV15 with TRBJ2-3, with 10 bases identical to TRBD2. The chain's CDR3 is CATSREVLAGHTDTQYF. The CDR3 bases are TGTGCCACCAGCAGAGAGGTACTAGCGGGGCACACAGATACGCAGTATTTT. The full variable domain, rest sourced from reference TRBV15 and TRBJ2-3, is DAMVIQNPRYQVTQFGKPVTLSCSQTLNHNVMYWYQQKSSQAPKLLFHYYDKDFNNEADTPDNFQSRRPNTSFCFLDIRSPGLGDTAMYLCATSREVLAGHTDTQYFGPGTRLTVL.